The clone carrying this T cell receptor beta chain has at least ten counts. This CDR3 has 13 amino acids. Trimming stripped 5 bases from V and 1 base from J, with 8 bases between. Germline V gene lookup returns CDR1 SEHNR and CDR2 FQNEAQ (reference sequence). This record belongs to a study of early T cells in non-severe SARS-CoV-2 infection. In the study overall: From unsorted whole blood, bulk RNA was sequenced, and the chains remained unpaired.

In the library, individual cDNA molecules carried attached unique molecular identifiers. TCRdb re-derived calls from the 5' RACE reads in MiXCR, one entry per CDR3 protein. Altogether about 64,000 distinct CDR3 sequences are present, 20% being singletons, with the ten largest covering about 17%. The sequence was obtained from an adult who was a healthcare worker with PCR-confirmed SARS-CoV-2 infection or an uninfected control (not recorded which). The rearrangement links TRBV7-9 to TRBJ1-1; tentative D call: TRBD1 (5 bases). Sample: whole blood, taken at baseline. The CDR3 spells CASSRGQNTEAFF. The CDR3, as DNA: TGTGCCAGCAGCCGAGGACAGAACACTGAAGCTTTCTTT.